The source of this TCR beta chain is a study of shared clonotypes between healthy human individuals. Data came from immunoSEQ multiplex PCR; TCRdb stores just in-frame clones and leaves some out. The sample comprises 2.3 million or so clones, over 90% of which are singletons, and 0.39% rests with the top ten. Nashville, Tennessee was home to all donors, each a Caucasian adult. This receptor was identified in a man aged 18 to 29 in good health. Some clones in this sample may be carry-over from other donors' samples. The sample taken for sequencing was naive CD4+ T cells from PBMCs. The subset: CD45RA+ positively selected.

The CDR3 region is CASSLQGTNEKLFF. The DNA for the CDR3 is TGTGCCAGCAGTTTACAGGGAACGAATGAAAAACTGTTTTTT. This rearrangement joins TRBV27 to TRBJ1-4, with D maybe TRBD1 (5 bases). V dropped 2 bases and J dropped 5 bases, with 9 bases sitting between them. The germline V gene encodes CDR1 MNHEY and CDR2 SMNVEV (reference sequence). This CDR3 contains 14 residues.